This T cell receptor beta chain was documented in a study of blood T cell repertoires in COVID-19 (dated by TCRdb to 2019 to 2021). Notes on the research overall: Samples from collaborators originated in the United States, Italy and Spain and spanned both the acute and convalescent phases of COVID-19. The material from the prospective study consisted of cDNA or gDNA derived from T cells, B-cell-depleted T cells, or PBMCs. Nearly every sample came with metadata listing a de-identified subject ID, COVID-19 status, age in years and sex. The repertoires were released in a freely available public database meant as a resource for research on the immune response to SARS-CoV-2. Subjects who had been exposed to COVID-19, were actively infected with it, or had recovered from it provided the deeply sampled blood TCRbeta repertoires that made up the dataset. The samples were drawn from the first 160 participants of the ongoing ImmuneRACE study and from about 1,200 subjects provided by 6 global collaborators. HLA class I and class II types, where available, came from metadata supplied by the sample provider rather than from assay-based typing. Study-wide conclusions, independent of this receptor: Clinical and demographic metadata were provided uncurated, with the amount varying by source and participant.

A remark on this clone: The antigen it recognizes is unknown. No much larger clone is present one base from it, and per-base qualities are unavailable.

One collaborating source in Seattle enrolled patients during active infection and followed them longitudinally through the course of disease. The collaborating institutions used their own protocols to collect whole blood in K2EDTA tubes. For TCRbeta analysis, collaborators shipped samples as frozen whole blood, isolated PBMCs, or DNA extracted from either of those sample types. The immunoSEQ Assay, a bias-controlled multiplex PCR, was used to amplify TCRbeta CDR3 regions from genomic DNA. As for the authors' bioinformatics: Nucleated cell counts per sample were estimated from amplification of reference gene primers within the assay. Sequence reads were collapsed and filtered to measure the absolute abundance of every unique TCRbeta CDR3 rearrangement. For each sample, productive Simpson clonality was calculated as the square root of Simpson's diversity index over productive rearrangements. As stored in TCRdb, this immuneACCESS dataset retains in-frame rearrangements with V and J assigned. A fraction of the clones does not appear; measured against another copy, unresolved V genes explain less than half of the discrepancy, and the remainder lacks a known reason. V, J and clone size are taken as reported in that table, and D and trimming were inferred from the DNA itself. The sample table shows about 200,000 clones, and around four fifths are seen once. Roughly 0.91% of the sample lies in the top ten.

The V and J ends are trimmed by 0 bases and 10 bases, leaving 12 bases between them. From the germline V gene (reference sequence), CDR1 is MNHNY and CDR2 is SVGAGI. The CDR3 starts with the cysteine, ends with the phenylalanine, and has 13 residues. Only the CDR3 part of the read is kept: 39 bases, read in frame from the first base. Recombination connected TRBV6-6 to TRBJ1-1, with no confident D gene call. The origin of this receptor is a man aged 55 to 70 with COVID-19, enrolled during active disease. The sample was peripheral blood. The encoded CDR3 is CASSYSEALGAFF. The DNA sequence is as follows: TGTGCCAGCAGTTACTCGGAGGCACTGGGAGCTTTCTTT.